This T cell receptor beta chain was recorded in a study of shared clonotypes between healthy human individuals. Study-wide results and limits: At large depth, rarefaction still showed sorted-subset sequencing to be incomplete.

Sequenced by immunoSEQ multiplex PCR; TCRdb stores in-frame clones only, minus some. This sample has about 590,000 clones, with 95% found just once. Cells designated naive CD8 were CD45RO-negative and were positively selected for CCR7, with terminally differentiated effector memory CD45RA+ cells excluded. This clone has just one count. Its antigen is unknown. This TCR was recovered from a woman aged 30 to 39 in good health. Sequencing was done on a sample of naive CD8+ T cells sorted from blood.

CDR3 nucleotides: TGCGCCAGCAGCACAGAGTTGAGGGGGATCTCCTACGAGCAGTACTTC. Amino acids: CASSTELRGISYEQYF. The rearrangement links TRBV4-1 to TRBJ2-7, with D tentatively TRBD1 (6 bases). The CDR3 length is 16 residues. V lost 5 bases, J lost 0 bases, and 17 bases lay in between. Germline V gene lookup returns CDR1 MGHRA and CDR2 YSYEKL.